The clone carrying this TCR beta chain was detected only a few times. Primed by a sample-barcoded 5' primer and a J-beta primer mix, a second PCR proceeded for 7 to 11 cycles. Using its own MiXCR run on the 5' RACE reads, TCRdb lists one record per CDR3 protein. The sample consists of roughly 1 million distinct CDR3 sequences, under 30% of them appearing once. The sample is drawn from a study of blood T cells in healthy people across ages. The CDR3 sequence is 13 residues long. V lost 7 bases and J 5 bases, leaving 14 bases between the germline ends. The germline gives CDR1 SQVTM, CDR2 ANQGSEA. This sample also belongs to another study, concerning T cells of mothers and their children. This second report adds: Material was donated by three healthy Caucasian mothers and their six children. Related mother-child pairs shared marginally more repertoire than unrelated pairs, though not significantly.

The chain employs TRBV29-1 and TRBJ1-4, with a tentative D call TRBD1 (6 bases). Sequencing was done on a sample of blood. The TCR sequence derives from a girl under 10 years old in good health. CDR3 DNA sequence: TGCAGCGGGAAGGGGGAGCGGAATGAAAAACTGTTTTTT. Translation: CSGKGERNEKLFF.